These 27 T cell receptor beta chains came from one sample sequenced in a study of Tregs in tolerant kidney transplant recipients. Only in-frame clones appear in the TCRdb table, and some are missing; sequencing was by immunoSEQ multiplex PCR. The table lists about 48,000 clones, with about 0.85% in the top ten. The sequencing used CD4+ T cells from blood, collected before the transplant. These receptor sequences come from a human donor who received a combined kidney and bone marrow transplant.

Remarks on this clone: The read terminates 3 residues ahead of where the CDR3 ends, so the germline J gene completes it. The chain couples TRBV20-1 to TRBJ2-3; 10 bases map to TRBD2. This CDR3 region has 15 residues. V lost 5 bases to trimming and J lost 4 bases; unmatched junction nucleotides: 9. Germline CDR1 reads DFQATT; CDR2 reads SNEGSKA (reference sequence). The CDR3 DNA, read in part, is TGCAGTGCTTCGAAGGCTAGCGGGAGCTCAGATACG. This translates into CSASKASGSSDT. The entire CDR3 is CSASKASGSSDTQYF.

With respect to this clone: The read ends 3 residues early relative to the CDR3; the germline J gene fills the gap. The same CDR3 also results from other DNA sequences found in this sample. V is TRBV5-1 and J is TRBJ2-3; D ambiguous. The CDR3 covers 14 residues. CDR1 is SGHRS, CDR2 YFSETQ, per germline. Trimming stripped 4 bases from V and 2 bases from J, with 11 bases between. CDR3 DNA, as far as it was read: TGCGCCAGCAGCCTGGAACAGCTCACAGATACG. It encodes CASSLEQLTDT. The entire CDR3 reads CASSLEQLTDTQYF.

CDR3: CSAQRATNEKLFF. CDR3 DNA (partial): TGCAGTGCTCAACGGGCAACTAATGAAAAA. The rearrangement joins TRBV20-1 to TRBJ1-4; no definite D call. The read stops 3 residues short of the end of the CDR3; the missing end is completed from the germline J gene. The V end was cut by 5 bases, the J end by 0 bases, with 7 bases between. Germline assignment: CDR1 DFQATT and CDR2 SNEGSKA (reference sequence). This CDR3 contains 13 residues.

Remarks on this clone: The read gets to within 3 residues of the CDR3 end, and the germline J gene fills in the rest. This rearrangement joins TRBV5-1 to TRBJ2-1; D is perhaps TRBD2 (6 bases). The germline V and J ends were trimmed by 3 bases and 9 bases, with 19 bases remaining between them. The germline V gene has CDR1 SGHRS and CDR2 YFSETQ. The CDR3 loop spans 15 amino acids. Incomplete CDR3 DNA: TGCGCCAGCAGCTCAGCGCCGGGACTTGAAGGTGAG. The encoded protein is CASSSAPGLEGE. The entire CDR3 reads CASSSAPGLEGEQFF.

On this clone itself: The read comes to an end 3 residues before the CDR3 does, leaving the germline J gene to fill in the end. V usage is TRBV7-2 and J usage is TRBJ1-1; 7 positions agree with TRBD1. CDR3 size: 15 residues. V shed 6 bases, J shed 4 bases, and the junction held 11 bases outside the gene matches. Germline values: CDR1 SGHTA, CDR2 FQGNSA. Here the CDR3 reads CASSRLETGSTEAFF. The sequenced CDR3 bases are TGTGCCAGCAGTAGACTGGAGACAGGGAGCACTGAA.

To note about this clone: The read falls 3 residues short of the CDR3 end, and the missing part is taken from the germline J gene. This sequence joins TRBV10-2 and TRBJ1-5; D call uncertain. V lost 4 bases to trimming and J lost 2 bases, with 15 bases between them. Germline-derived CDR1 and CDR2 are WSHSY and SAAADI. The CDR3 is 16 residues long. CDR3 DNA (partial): TGCGCCAGCAGTGCTTTGTGGGCAGGCGGCAATCAGCCC. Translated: CASSALWAGGNQP. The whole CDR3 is CASSALWAGGNQPQHF.

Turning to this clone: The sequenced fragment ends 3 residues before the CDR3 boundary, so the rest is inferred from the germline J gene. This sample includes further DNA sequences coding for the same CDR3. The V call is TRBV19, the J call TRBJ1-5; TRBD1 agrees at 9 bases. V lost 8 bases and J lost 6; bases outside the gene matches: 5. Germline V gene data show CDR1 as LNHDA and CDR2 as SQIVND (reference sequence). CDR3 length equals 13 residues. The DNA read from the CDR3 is TGTGCCAGTGTGGACAGGGGTGGTCAGCCC. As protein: CASVDRGGQP. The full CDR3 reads CASVDRGGQPQHF.

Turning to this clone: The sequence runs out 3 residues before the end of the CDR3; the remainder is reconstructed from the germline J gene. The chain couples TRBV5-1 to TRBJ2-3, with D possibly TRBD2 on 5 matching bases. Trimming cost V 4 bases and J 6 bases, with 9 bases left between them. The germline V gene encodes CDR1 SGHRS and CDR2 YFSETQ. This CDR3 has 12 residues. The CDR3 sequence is CASSVSGDTQYF. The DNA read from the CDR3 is TGCGCCAGCAGCGTGAGCGGTGATACG.

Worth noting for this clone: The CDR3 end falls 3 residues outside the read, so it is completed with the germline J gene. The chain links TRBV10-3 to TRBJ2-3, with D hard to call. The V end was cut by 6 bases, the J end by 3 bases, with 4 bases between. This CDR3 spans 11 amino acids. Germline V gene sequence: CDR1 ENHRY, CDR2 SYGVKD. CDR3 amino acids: CAISRTDTQYF. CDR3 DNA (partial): TGTGCCATCAGCCGGACAGATACG.

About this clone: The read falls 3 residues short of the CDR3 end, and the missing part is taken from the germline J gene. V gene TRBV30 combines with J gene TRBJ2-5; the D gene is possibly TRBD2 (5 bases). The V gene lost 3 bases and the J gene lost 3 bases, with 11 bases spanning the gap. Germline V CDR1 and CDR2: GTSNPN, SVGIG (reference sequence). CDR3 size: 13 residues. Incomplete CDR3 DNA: TGTGCCTGGAGCGGACTTAGGGAAGAGACC. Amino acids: CAWSGLREET. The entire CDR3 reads CAWSGLREETQYF.

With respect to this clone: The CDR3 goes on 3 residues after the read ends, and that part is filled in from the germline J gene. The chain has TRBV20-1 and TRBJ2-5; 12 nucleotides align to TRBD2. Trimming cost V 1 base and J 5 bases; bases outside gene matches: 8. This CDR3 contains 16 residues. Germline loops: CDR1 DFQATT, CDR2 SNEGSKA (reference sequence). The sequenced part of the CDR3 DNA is TGCAGTGCTAGAGGGACTAGCGGGACGGGCCGGGAGACC. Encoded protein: CSARGTSGTGRET. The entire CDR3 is CSARGTSGTGRETQYF.

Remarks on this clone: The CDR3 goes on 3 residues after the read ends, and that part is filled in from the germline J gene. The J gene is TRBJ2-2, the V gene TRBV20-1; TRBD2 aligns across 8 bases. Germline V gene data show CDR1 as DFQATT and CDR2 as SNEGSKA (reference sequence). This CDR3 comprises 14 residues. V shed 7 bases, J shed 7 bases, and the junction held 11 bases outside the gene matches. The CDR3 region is CSVPTDAGGGELFF. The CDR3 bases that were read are TGCAGTGTCCCGACCGATGCGGGAGGCGGGGAG.

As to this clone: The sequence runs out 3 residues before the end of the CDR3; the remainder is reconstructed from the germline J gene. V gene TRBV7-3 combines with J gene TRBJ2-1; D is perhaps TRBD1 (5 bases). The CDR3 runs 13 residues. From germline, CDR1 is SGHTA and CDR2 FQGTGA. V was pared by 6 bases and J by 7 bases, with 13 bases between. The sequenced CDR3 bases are TGTGCCAGCAGTACAACAGGTGGGAATGAG. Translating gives CASSTTGGNE. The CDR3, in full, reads CASSTTGGNEQFF. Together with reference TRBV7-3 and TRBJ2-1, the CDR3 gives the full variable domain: GAGVSQTPSNKVTEKGKYVELRCDPISGHTALYWYRQSLGQGPEFLIYFQGTGAADDSGLPNDRFFAVRPEGSVSTLKIQRTERGDSAVYLCASSTTGGNEQFFGPGTRLTVL.

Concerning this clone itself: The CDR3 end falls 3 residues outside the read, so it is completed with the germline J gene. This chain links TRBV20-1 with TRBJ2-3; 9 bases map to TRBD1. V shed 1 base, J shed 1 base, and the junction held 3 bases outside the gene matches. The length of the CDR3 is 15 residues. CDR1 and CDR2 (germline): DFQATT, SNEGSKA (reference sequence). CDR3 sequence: CSARVRTGGTDTQYF. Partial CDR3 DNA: TGCAGTGCTAGAGTCCGGACAGGGGGCACAGATACG.

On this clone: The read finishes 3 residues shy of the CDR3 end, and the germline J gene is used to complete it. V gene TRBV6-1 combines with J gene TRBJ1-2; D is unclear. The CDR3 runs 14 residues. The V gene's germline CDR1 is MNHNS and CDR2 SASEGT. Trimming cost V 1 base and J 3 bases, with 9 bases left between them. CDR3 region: CASSEGGRYYGYTF. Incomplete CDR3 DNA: TGTGCCAGCAGTGAAGGCGGCCGATACTATGGC.

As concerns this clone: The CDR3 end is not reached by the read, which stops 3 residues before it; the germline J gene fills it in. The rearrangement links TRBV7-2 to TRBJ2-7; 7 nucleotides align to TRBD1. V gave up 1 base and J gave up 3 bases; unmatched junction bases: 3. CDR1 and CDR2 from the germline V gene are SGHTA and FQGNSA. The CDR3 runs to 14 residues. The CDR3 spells CASSLDRGVYEQYF. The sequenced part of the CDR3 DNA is TGTGCCAGCAGCTTAGACAGGGGAGTCTACGAG.

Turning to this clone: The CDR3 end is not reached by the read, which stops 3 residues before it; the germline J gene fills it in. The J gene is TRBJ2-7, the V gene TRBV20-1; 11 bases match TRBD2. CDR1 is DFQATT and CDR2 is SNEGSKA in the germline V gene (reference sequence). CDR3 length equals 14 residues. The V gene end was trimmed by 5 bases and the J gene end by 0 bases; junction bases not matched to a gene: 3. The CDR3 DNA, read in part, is TGCAGTGCTCCGGGACTAGCGGCCTCCTACGAG. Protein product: CSAPGLAASYE. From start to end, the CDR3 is CSAPGLAASYEQYF.

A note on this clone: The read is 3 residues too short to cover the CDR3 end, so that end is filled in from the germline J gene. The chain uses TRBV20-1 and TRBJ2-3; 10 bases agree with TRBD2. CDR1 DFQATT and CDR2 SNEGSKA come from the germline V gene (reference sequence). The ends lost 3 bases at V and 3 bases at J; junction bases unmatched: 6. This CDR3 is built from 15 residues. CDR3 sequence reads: CSASPASGSTDTQYF. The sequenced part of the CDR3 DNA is TGCAGTGCTAGCCCGGCTAGCGGGAGTACAGATACG.

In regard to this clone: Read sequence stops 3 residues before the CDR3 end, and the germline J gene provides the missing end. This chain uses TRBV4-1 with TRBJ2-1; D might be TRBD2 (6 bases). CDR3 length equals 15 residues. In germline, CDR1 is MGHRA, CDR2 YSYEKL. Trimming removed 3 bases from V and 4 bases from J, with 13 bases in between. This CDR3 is CASSHPGLEYNEQFF. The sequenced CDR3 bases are TGCGCCAGCAGCCACCCGGGACTGGAATACAATGAG.

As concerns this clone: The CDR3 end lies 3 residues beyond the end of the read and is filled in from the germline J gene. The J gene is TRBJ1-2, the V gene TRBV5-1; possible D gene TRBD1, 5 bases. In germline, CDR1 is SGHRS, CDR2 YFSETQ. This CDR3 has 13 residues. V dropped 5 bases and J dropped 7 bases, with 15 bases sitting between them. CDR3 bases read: TGCGCCAGCAGTCCCCAGGGTCCAGGTGGC. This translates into CASSPQGPGG. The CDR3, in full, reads CASSPQGPGGYTF.

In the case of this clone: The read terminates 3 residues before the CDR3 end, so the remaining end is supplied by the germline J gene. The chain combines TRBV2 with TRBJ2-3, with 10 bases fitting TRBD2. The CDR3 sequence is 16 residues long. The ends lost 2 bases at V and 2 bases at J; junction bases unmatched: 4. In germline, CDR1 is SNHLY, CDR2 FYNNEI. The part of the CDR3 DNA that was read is TGTGCCAGCAGTGAATCCAGCGGGAGGGCCACAGATACG. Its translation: CASSESSGRATDT. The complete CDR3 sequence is CASSESSGRATDTQYF.

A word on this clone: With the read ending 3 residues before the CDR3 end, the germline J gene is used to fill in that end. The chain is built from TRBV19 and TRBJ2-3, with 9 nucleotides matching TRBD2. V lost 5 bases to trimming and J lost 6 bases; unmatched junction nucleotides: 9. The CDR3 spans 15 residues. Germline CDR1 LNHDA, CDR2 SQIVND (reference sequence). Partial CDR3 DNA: TGTGCCAGTAGTGTGACGACTAGCGGTTGGGATACG. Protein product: CASSVTTSGWDT. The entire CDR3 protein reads CASSVTTSGWDTQYF.

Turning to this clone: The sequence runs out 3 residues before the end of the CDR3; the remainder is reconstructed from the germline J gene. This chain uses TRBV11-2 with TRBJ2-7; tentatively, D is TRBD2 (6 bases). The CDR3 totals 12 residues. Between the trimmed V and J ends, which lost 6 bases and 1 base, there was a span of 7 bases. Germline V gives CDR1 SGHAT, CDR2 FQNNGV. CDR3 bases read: TGTGCCAGCAGACGGGGGTCCTACGAG. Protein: CASRRGSYE. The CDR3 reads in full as CASRRGSYEQYF.

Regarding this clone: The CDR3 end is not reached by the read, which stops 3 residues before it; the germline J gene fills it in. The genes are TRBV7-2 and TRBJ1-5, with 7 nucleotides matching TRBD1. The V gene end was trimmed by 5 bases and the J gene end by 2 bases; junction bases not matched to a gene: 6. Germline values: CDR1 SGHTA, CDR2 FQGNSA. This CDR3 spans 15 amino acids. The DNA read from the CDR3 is TGTGCCAGCAGCCGACAGGGCGTCGGCAATCAGCCC. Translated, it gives CASSRQGVGNQP. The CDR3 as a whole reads CASSRQGVGNQPQHF.

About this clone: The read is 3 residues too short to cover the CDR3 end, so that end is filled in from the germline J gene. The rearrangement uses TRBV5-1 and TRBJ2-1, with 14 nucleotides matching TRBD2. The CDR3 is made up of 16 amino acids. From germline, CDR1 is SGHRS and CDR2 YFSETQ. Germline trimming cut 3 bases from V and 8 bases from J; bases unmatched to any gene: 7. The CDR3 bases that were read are TGCGCCAGCAGCTCGGGGGGACTAGCGGGAGAGGATGAG. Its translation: CASSSGGLAGEDE. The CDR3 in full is CASSSGGLAGEDEQFF.

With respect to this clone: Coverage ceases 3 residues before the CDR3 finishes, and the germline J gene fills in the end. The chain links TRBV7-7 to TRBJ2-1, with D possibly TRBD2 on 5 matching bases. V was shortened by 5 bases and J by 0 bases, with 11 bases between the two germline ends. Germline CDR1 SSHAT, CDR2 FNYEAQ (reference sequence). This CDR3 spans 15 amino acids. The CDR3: CASSPDAGSYNEQFF. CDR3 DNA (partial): TGTGCCAGCAGCCCAGACGCGGGCTCCTACAATGAG.

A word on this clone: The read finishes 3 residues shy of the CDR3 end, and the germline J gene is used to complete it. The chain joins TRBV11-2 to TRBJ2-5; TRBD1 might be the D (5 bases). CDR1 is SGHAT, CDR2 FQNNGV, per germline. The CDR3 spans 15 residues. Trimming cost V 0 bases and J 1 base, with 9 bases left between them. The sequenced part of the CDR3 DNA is TGTGCCAGCAGCTTAGAGGGGCGACTCCAAGAGACC. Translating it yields CASSLEGRLQET. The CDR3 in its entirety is CASSLEGRLQETQYF.